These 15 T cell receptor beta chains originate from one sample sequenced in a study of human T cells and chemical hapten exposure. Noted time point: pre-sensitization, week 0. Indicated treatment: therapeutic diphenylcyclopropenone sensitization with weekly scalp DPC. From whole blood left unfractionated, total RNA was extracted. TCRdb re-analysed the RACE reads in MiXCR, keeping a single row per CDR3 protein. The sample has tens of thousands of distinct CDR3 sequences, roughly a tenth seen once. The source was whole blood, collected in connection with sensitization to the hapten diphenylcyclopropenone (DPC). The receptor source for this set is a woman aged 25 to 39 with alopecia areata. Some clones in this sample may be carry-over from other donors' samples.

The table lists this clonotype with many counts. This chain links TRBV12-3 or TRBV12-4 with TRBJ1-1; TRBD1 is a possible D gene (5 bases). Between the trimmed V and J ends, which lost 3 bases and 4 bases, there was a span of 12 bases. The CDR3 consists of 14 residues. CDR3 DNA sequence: TGTGCCAGCAGTTTGCGGCAGGGAGTCACTGAAGCTTTCTTT. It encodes CASSLRQGVTEAFF.

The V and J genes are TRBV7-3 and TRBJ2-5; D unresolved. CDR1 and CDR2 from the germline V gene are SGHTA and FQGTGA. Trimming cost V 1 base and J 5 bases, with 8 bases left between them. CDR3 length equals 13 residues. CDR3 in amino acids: CASSLREYETQYF. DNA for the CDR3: TGTGCCAGCAGCTTAAGGGAATACGAGACCCAGTACTTC. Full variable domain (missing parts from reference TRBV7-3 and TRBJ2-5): GAGVSQTPSNKVTEKGKYVELRCDPISGHTALYWYRQSLGQGPEFLIYFQGTGAADDSGLPNDRFFAVRPEGSVSTLKIQRTERGDSAVYLCASSLREYETQYFGPGTRLLVL.

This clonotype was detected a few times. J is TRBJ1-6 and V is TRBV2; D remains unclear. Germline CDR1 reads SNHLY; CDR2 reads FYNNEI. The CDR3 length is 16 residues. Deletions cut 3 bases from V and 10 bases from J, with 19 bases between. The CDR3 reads CASSDMRTSEGSPLHF. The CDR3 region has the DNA TGTGCCAGCAGTGATATGAGGACCTCAGAAGGATCACCCCTCCACTTT. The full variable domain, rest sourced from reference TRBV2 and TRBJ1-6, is EPEVTQTPSHQVTQMGQEVILRCVPISNHLYFYWYRQILGQKVEFLVSFYNNEISEKSEIFDDQFSVERPDGSNFTLKIRSTKLEDSAMYFCASSDMRTSEGSPLHFGNGTRLTVT.

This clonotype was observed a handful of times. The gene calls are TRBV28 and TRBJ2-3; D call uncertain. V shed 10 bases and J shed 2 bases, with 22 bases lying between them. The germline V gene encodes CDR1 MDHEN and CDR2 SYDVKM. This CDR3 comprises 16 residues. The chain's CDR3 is CATKSPPNSNTDTQYF. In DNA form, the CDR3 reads TGTGCCACCAAAAGCCCCCCAAATTCTAACACAGATACGCAGTATTTT.

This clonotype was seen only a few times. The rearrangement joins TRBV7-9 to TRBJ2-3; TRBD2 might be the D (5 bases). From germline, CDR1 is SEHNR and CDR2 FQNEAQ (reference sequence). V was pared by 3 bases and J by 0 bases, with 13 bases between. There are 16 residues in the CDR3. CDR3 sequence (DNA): TGTGCCAGCAGCTTGGACTCAACACACAGCACAGATACGCAGTATTTT. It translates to CASSLDSTHSTDTQYF. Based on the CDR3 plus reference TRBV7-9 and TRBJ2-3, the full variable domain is DTGVSQNPRHKITKRGQNVTFRCDPISEHNRLYWYRQTLGQGPEFLTYFQNEAQLEKSRLLSDRFSAERPKGSFSTLEIQRTEQGDSAMYLCASSLDSTHSTDTQYFGPGTRLTVL.

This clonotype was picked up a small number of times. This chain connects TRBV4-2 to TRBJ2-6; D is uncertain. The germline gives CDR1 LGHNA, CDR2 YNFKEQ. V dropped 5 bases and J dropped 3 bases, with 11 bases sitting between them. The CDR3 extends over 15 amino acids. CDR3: CASSTVALGANVLTF. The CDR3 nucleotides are TGTGCCAGCAGCACCGTGGCCCTTGGGGCCAACGTCCTGACTTTC.

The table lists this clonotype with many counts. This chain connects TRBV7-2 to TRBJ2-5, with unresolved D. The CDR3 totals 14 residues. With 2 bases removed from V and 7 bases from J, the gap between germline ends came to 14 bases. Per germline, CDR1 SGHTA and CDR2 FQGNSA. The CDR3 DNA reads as TGTGCCAGCAGCTTATCTCCTGCGGCGGCGACCCAGTACTTC. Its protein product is CASSLSPAAATQYF.

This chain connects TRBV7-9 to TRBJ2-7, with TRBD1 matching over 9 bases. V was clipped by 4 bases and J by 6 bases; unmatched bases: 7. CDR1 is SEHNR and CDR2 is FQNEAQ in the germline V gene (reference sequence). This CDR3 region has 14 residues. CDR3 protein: CASSSRTGEFEQYF. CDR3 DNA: TGTGCCAGCAGCTCCCGGACAGGGGAGTTCGAGCAGTACTTC.

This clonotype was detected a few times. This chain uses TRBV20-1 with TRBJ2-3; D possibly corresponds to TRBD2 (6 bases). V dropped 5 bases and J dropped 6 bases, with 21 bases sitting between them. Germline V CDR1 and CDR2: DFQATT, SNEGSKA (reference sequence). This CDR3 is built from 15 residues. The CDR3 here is CSARGPGLRLDTQYF. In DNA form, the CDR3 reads TGCAGTGCTCGGGGTCCGGGACTCAGACTGGATACGCAGTATTTT.

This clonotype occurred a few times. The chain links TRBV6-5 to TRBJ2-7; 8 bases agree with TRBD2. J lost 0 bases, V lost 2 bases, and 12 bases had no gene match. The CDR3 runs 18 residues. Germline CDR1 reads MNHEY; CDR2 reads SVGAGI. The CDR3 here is CASSYRPVGAGGSYEQYF. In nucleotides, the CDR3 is TGTGCCAGCAGTTACCGCCCTGTCGGTGCGGGGGGCTCCTACGAGCAGTACTTC.

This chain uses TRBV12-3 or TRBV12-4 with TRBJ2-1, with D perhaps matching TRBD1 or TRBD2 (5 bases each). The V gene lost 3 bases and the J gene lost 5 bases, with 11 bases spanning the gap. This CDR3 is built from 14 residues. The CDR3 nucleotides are TGTGCCAGCAGTTTGGGGGAATCACACAATGAGCAGTTCTTC. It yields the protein CASSLGESHNEQFF.

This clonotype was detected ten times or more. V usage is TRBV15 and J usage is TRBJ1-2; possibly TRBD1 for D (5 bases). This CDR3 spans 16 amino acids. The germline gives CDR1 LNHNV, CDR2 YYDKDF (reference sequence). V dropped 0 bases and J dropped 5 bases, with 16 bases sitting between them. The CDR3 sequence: CATSRDLGGVRYGYTF. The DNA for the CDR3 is TGTGCCACCAGCAGAGATTTGGGGGGAGTTCGGTATGGCTACACCTTC.

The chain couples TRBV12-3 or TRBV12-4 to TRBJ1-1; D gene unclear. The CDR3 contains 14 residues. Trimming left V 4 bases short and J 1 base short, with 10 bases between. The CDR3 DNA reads TGTGCCAGCAGTTCGCCTACAAGGAACACTGAAGCTTTCTTT. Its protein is CASSSPTRNTEAFF.

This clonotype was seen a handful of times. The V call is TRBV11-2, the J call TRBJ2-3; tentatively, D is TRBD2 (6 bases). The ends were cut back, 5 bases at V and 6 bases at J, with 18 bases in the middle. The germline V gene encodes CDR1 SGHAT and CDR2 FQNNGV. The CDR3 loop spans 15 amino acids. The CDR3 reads CASSLDQPGVDTQYF. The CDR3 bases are TGTGCCAGCAGCCTTGACCAGCCGGGGGTGGATACGCAGTATTTT.

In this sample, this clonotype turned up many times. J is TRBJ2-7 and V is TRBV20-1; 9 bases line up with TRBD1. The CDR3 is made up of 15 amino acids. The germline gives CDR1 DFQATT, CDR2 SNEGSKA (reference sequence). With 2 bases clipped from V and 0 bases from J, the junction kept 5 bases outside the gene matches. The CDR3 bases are TGCAGTGCTAGACGGGACAGGGCGAGCTCCTACGAGCAGTACTTC. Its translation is CSARRDRASSYEQYF.